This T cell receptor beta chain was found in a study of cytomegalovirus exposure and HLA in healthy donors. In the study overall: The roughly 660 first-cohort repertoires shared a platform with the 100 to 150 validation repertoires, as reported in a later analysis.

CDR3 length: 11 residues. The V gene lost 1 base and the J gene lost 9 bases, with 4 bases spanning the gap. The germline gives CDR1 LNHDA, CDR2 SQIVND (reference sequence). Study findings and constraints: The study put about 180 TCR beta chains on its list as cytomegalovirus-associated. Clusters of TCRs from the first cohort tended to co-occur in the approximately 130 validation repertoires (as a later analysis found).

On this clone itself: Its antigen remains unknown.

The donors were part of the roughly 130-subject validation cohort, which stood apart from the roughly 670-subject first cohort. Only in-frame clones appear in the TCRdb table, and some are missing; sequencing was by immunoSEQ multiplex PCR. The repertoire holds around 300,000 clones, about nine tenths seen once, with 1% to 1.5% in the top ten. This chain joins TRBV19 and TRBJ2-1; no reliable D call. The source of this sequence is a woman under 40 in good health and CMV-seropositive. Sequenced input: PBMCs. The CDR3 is CASSIGREQFF. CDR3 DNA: TGTGCCAGTAGTATAGGGCGTGAGCAGTTCTTC.